Listed below are T cell receptor beta chains from one sample, sequenced in a study of early T cells in non-severe SARS-CoV-2 infection. TCRdb passed the 5' RACE reads through MiXCR, listing each CDR3 protein once. The sample contains 30,000 to 35,000 distinct CDR3 sequences, 5.5% to 8% of which appear only once. What was sequenced was whole blood. These receptors came from an adult who was a healthcare worker with PCR-confirmed SARS-CoV-2 infection or an uninfected control (not recorded which). Both conserved end residues are part of each CDR3. D genes are given only for firm matches. Clone size is not always given. Where it is, it says once, few, many or a class for expanded clones.

clone_size d_call j_call v_call cdr3_aa cdr3_nt
many TRBD2 TRBJ2-1 TRBV11-2 CASSFRTSGDPYNEQFF TGTGCCAGCAGCTTTAGAACTAGCGGGGACCCCTACAATGAGCAGTTCTTC
many - TRBJ2-3 TRBV30 CAWSMTDTDTQYF TGTGCCTGGAGTATGACAGACACAGATACGCAGTATTTT
- - TRBJ2-4 TRBV7-9 CASSQDQTRIAKNIQYF TGTGCCAGCAGTCAGGACCAGACTCGTATAGCCAAAAACATTCAGTACTTC
many - TRBJ1-1 TRBV30 CAWSSRVSGVVFF TGTGCCTGGAGTTCCCGAGTCTCAGGTGTTGTTTTCTTT
few - TRBJ2-7 TRBV18 CASSPRGADYEQYF TGTGCCAGCTCACCGAGGGGGGCCGACTACGAGCAGTACTTC
many - TRBJ2-2 TRBV5-4 CASSLAGGELFF TGTGCCAGCAGCTTAGCAGGCGGGGAGCTGTTTTTT
many - TRBJ2-5 TRBV27 CASSFSRAQETQYF TGTGCCAGCAGTTTCAGCAGGGCCCAAGAGACCCAGTACTTC
- - TRBJ2-7 TRBV27 CASSPTTTPYEQYF TGTGCCAGCAGTCCTACCACGACACCCTACGAGCAGTACTTC
many - TRBJ1-1 TRBV28 CASSSYFGAIGNTEAFF TGTGCCAGCAGTTCTTATTTTGGGGCCATCGGGAACACTGAAGCTTTCTTT
many - TRBJ1-1 TRBV28 CASNLGTVVMNTEAFF TGTGCCAGCAATCTCGGGACTGTTGTCATGAACACTGAAGCTTTCTTT
few - TRBJ2-5 TRBV12-3/TRBV12-4 CASSSSGAGETQYF TGTGCCAGCAGTTCGTCAGGTGCCGGAGAGACCCAGTACTTC
- TRBD1 TRBJ2-2 TRBV5-6 CASSIRTGPSTGELFF TGTGCCAGCAGCATAAGGACAGGGCCGAGCACCGGGGAGCTGTTTTTT
- - TRBJ1-5 TRBV6-1 CASSEHPGDGQPQHF TGTGCCAGCAGTGAACATCCAGGGGACGGACAGCCCCAGCATTTT
many TRBD1 TRBJ2-2 TRBV29-1 CSVQGAPGELFF TGCAGCGTTCAGGGGGCTCCCGGGGAGCTGTTTTTT
many - TRBJ1-6 TRBV10-3 CAIRVNEGPLHF TGTGCCATCAGAGTGAACGAAGGACCCCTCCACTTT
few TRBD2 TRBJ2-2 TRBV10-3 CAISGLAGAGGTGELFF TGTGCCATCAGTGGACTAGCGGGAGCCGGGGGCACCGGGGAGCTGTTTTTT
- - TRBJ2-3 TRBV7-2 CASSLDASRDTQYF TGTGCCAGCAGCTTAGATGCTAGCAGAGATACGCAGTATTTT
- - TRBJ2-2 TRBV6-5 CASSQGVGDTGELFF TGTGCCAGCAGCCAGGGTGTGGGGGACACCGGGGAGCTGTTTTTT
many - TRBJ2-1 TRBV14 CASSLWPSDREQFF TGTGCCAGCAGCCTTTGGCCTAGCGACCGTGAGCAGTTCTTC
many - TRBJ2-2 TRBV11-2 CASRGVKTANTGELFF TGTGCCAGCAGGGGCGTAAAGACGGCGAACACCGGGGAGCTGTTTTTT
many TRBD2 TRBJ2-3 TRBV20-1 CSASPGLASDTQYF TGCAGTGCTAGTCCGGGACTAGCTTCGGATACGCAGTATTTT
few TRBD2 TRBJ2-7 TRBV5-1 CASSLELAGGPHEQYF TGCGCCAGCAGCTTGGAACTAGCGGGAGGGCCCCACGAGCAGTACTTC
many TRBD2 TRBJ2-2 TRBV5-1 CASNLVEITSGRGTGELFF TGCGCCAGCAACCTCGTCGAGATAACTAGCGGGAGGGGAACCGGGGAGCTGTTTTTT
many - TRBJ2-6 TRBV5-1 CASSQVRYSGANVLTF TGCGCCAGCAGTCAAGTGCGGTACTCTGGGGCCAACGTCCTGACTTTC
few - TRBJ2-4 TRBV4-2 CASSQGLGNIQYF TGTGCCAGCAGCCAAGGTTTAGGAAACATTCAGTACTTC
few TRBD2 TRBJ2-7 TRBV20-1 CSAKLSGRVPHEQYF TGCAGTGCTAAACTCAGCGGGAGGGTCCCCCACGAGCAGTACTTC
few TRBD2 TRBJ2-1 TRBV7-2 CASSSSLGAGGHHEQFF TGTGCCAGCAGCTCATCTTTGGGAGCGGGAGGGCACCATGAGCAGTTCTTC
many - TRBJ2-3 TRBV12-3/TRBV12-4 CASRPLGRDTQYF TGTGCCAGCAGGCCGCTAGGGAGAGATACGCAGTATTTT
many - TRBJ1-6 TRBV19 CASSTIRTVKGSPLHF TGTGCCAGTAGCACCATCAGGACGGTGAAAGGATCACCCCTCCACTTT
- - TRBJ2-3 TRBV7-9 CAGSSTARTDTQYF TGTGCCGGGTCTTCTACGGCTCGCACAGATACGCAGTATTTT
- TRBD2 TRBJ2-7 TRBV11-2 CASNLAGDYEQYF TGTGCCAGCAACCTAGCGGGGGACTACGAGCAGTACTTC
many TRBD2 TRBJ2-1 TRBV7-9 CASSPPLLAGLYNEQFF TGTGCCAGCAGCCCCCCTTTGCTAGCGGGACTCTACAATGAGCAGTTCTTC
many TRBD2 TRBJ2-7 TRBV20-1 CSAETSGREGLYEQYF TGCAGTGCCGAGACCTCTGGACGGGAGGGGCTCTACGAGCAGTACTTC
- TRBD2 TRBJ2-7 TRBV11-2 CASSPQLAGGWYEQYF TGTGCCAGCAGCCCACAACTAGCGGGAGGGTGGTACGAGCAGTACTTC
few TRBD1 TRBJ1-5 TRBV18 CASSPGTGGQNSNQPQHF TGTGCCAGCTCGCCTGGGACAGGGGGGCAGAATAGCAATCAGCCCCAGCATTTT
many - TRBJ2-7 TRBV29-1 CSVRRDTYEQYF TGCAGCGTACGGAGGGACACCTACGAGCAGTACTTC
- - TRBJ2-7 TRBV6-1 CASYRDINYEQYF TGTGCCAGCTACCGGGACATCAACTACGAGCAGTACTTC
many - TRBJ2-1 TRBV29-1 CSVEFGGYNEQFF TGCAGCGTTGAATTCGGAGGGTACAATGAGCAGTTCTTC
many - TRBJ1-2 TRBV28 CASSSGDYGYTF TGTGCCAGCAGCTCCGGGGACTATGGCTACACCTTC
few - TRBJ2-4 TRBV2 CASSEMARARNLAKNIQYF TGTGCCAGCAGTGAAATGGCCAGGGCCCGAAACTTAGCCAAAAACATTCAGTACTTC
many - TRBJ1-1 TRBV6-5 CASSYGGGKAFF TGTGCCAGCAGTTACGGTGGAGGAAAAGCTTTCTTT
many TRBD2 TRBJ2-1 TRBV20-1 CSGSGGTPNEQFF TGCAGTGGAAGCGGGGGGACCCCAAATGAGCAGTTCTTC
many TRBD1 TRBJ1-3 TRBV25-1 CASSSPSTGRGNTIYF TGTGCCAGCAGTTCCCCCTCGACAGGGAGAGGAAACACCATATATTTT
few - TRBJ2-5 TRBV21-1 CASSKKGNQETQYF TGTGCCAGCAGCAAAAAGGGGAACCAAGAGACCCAGTACTTC
many TRBD2 TRBJ2-5 TRBV24-1 CATSDPGGDNQETQYF TGTGCCACCAGTGATCCGGGAGGGGATAACCAAGAGACCCAGTACTTC
many - TRBJ2-3 TRBV7-3 CASSPSLADTQYF TGTGCCAGCAGCCCGTCTCTAGCGGATACGCAGTATTTT
many - TRBJ1-2 TRBV19 CASSPRRGGYTF TGTGCCAGTAGTCCTCGGCGAGGCGGCTACACCTTC
many - TRBJ2-7 TRBV7-2 CASSGGGGTYEQYF TGTGCCAGCAGCGGGGGGGGCGGTACCTACGAGCAGTACTTC
- - TRBJ2-1 TRBV3-1 CASSQVAGTYEQFF TGTGCCAGCAGCCAAGTCGCAGGGACCTATGAGCAGTTCTTC